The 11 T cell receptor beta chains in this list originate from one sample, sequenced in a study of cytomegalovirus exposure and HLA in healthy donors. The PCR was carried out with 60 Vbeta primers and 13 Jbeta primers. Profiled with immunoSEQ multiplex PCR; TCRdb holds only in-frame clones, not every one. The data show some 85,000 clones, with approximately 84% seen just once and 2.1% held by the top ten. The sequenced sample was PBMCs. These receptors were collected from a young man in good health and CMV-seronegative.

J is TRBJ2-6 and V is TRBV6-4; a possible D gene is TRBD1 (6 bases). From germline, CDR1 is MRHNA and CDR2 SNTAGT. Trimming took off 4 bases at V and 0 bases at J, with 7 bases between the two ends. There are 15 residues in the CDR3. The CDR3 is CASSVDSSGANVLTF. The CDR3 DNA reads TGTGCCAGCAGTGTGGACAGCTCTGGGGCCAACGTCCTGACTTTC.

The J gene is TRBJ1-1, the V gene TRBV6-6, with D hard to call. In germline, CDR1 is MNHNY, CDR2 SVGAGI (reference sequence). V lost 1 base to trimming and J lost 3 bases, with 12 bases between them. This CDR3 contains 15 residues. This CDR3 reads CASSYYNPQDTEAFF. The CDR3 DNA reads TGTGCCAGCAGTTACTACAATCCCCAGGACACTGAAGCTTTCTTT.

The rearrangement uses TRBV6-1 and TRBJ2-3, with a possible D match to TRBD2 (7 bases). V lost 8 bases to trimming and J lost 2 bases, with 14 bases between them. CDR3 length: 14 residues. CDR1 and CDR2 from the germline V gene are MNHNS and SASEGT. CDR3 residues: CASPGGTFTDTQYF. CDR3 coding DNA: TGTGCCAGCCCGGGGGGCACCTTCACAGATACGCAGTATTTT.

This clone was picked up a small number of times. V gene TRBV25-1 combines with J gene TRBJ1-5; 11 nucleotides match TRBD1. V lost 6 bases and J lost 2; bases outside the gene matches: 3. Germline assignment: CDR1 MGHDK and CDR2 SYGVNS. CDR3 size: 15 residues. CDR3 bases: TGTGCCAGCAGAGGACAGGGGGCCGGCAATCAGCCCCAGCATTTT. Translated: CASRGQGAGNQPQHF. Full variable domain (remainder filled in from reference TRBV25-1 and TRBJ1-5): EADIYQTPRYLVIGTGKKITLECSQTMGHDKMYWYQQDPGMELHLIHYSYGVNSTEKGDLSSESTVSRIRTEHFPLTLESARPSHTSQYLCASRGQGAGNQPQHFGDGTRLSIL.

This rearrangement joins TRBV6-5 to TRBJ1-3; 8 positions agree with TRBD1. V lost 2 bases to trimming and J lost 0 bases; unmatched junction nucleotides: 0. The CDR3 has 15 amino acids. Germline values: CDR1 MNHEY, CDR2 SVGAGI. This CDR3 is CASSYQGASGNTIYF. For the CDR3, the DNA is TGTGCCAGCAGTTACCAGGGGGCCTCTGGAAACACCATATATTTT.

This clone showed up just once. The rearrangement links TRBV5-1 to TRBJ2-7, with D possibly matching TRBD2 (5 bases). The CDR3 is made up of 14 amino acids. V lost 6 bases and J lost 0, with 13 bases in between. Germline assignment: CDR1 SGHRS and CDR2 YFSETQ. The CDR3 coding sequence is TGCGCCAGCACCGCTTGGGCGGGCTCCTACGAGCAGTACTTC. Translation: CASTAWAGSYEQYF. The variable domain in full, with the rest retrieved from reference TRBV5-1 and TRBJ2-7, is KAGVTQTPRYLIKTRGQQVTLSCSPISGHRSVSWYQQTPGQGLQFLFEYFSETQRNKGNFPGRFSGRQFSNSRSEMNVSTLELGDSALYLCASTAWAGSYEQYFGPGTRLTVT.

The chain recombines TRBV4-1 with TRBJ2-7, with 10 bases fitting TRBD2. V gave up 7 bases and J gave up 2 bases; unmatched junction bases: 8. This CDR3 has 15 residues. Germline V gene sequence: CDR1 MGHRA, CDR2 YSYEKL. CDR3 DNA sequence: TGCGCCAGCACGTTTCTAGCGGGAGAGGCCTACGAGCAGTACTTC. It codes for CASTFLAGEAYEQYF.

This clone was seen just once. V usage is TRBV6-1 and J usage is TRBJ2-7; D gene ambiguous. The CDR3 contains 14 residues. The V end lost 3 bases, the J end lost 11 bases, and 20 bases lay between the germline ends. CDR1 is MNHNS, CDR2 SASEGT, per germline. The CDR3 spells CASSEHSPGSQKYF. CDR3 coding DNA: TGTGCCAGCAGTGAGCATTCCCCCGGGTCCCAGAAGTACTTC.

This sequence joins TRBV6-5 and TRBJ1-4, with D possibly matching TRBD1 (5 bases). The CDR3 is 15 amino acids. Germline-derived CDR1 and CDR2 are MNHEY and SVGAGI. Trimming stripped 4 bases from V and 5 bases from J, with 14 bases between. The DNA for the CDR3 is TGTGCCAGCAGTTCACCACGTGGGGCGAATGAAAAACTGTTTTTT. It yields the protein CASSSPRGANEKLFF.

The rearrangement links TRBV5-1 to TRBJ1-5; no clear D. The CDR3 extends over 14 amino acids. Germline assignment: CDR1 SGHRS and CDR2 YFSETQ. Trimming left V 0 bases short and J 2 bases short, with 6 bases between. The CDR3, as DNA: TGCGCCAGCAGCTTGGGGGCAGGCAATCAGCCCCAGCATTTT. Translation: CASSLGAGNQPQHF.

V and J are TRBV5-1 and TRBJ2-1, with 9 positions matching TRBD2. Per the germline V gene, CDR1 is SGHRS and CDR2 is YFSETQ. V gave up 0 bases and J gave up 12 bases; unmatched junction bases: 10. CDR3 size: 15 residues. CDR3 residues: CASSLVAGGPQWQFF. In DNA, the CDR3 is TGCGCCAGCAGCTTGGTCGCGGGAGGGCCGCAGTGGCAGTTCTTC.